Listed here are 9 T cell receptor beta chains from one sample, sequenced in a study of T cell responses to AZD1222 COVID-19 vaccine. Assay: immunoSEQ multiplex PCR; the TCRdb copy retains only in-frame clones and omits some. The profile covers hundreds of thousands of clones, with about 94% appearing a single time and less than 0.65% taken by the ten largest. The sequencing used peripheral blood, collected 28 days after the second AZD1222 dose. All receptors come from an adult who received the AZD1222 COVID-19 vaccine.

This rearrangement joins TRBV5-1 to TRBJ2-5; maybe TRBD2 (6 bases). The CDR3 totals 14 residues. Germline V CDR1 and CDR2: SGHRS, YFSETQ. V lost 6 bases and J lost 1, with 13 bases in between. The DNA of the CDR3 is TGCGCCAGCACCAGGGACTCTACCCAAGAGACCCAGTACTTC. Its protein product is CASTRDSTQETQYF.

The chain joins TRBV12-3 or TRBV12-4 to TRBJ1-2, with D possibly being TRBD1 (5 bases). Between the trimmed V and J ends, which lost 8 bases and 7 bases, there was a span of 8 bases. This CDR3 has 10 residues. The CDR3 protein is CASRGGGYTF. CDR3 nucleotide sequence: TGTGCCAGCCGGGGGGGTGGCTACACCTTC.

The chain couples TRBV5-1 to TRBJ1-1; no reliable D call. V lost 1 base and J 0 bases, leaving 10 bases between the germline ends. Looked up from germline, CDR1 is SGHRS and CDR2 is YFSETQ. The CDR3 covers 15 residues. This chain's CDR3 is CASSLITFLNTEAFF. CDR3 bases: TGCGCCAGCAGCTTGATTACGTTCCTGAACACTGAAGCTTTCTTT.

The chain has TRBV4-1 and TRBJ1-1, with D possibly being TRBD1 (6 bases). Germline lookup yields CDR1 MGHRA and CDR2 YSYEKL. The CDR3 spans 13 residues. The germline V and J ends were trimmed by 1 base and 6 bases, with 9 bases remaining between them. The CDR3 nucleotides are TGCGCCAGCAGCCAAGCCAGGGGCGCTGAAGCTTTCTTT. Amino acid sequence: CASSQARGAEAFF.

This chain uses TRBV6-5 with TRBJ1-1; 8 positions match TRBD1. Germline trimming cut 5 bases from V and 5 bases from J; bases unmatched to any gene: 7. The germline V gene encodes CDR1 MNHEY and CDR2 SVGAGI. The CDR3 sequence is 14 residues long. CDR3 protein: CASSRRGRFTEAFF. For the CDR3, the DNA is TGTGCCAGCAGTCGCAGGGGGCGATTTACTGAAGCTTTCTTT.

The chain links TRBV5-4 to TRBJ2-2; 8 bases line up with TRBD2. The CDR3 sequence is 18 residues long. From germline, CDR1 is SGHNT and CDR2 YYREEE (reference sequence). After removal of 2 bases from V and 6 bases from J, the junction contained 15 bases not matched to a gene. The CDR3 loop is CASSLSGRALRGAGELFF. CDR3 nucleotide sequence: TGTGCCAGCAGCTTATCCGGGAGGGCCTTGAGGGGAGCCGGGGAGCTGTTTTTT. The entire variable domain, with the rest obtained from reference TRBV5-4 and TRBJ2-2, is as follows: ETGVTQSPTHLIKTRGQQVTLRCSSQSGHNTVSWYQQALGQGPQFIFQYYREEENGRGNFPPRFSGLQFPNYSSELNVNALELDDSALYLCASSLSGRALRGAGELFFGEGSRLTVL.

This chain joins TRBV18 and TRBJ2-7; 14 bases are shared with TRBD2. The germline V gene encodes CDR1 KGHSH and CDR2 LQKENI. V dropped 3 bases and J dropped 2; count of bases not matched to a gene: 12. This CDR3 contains 19 residues. Written as DNA, the CDR3 is TGTGCCAGCTCACCGACCCTCGGGACTAGCGGGAGTATCACCTACGAGCAGTACTTC. Amino acids: CASSPTLGTSGSITYEQYF.

The CDR3 reads CASSEYGSRTGNSPLHF. Written as DNA, the CDR3 is TGTGCCAGCAGTGAATACGGATCGAGGACAGGGAATTCACCCCTCCACTTT. The chain joins TRBV6-1 to TRBJ1-6; the match to TRBD1 covers 8 bases. The germline V gene has CDR1 MNHNS and CDR2 SASEGT. The CDR3 is made up of 17 amino acids. J lost 7 bases, V lost 2 bases, and 10 bases had no gene match.

The chain recombines TRBV23-1 with TRBJ1-3; D unresolved. TRBV23-1 is an ORF; its function is uncertain. This CDR3 region has 16 residues. Trimming cost V 0 bases and J 0 bases, with 9 bases left between them. This CDR3 is CASSQSRRSSGNTIYF. In DNA, the CDR3 is TGCGCCAGCAGTCAATCGCGCAGGAGCTCTGGAAACACCATATATTTT.